These 18 T cell receptor beta chains originate from one sample sequenced in a study of T cell responses to AZD1222 COVID-19 vaccine. Repertoires were generated with immunoSEQ multiplex PCR, while TCRdb's copy carries only in-frame clones and drops some. The sample has about 130,000 clones, over 90% seen once. The sequencing here drew on peripheral blood, taken on day 0 of AZD1222 vaccination. The receptors stem from an adult in good health.

This clone was observed once. In the same sample, other DNA sequences code for this CDR3. The chain uses TRBV27 and TRBJ1-1; D gene uncertain. V shed 3 bases and J shed 3 bases, with 8 bases lying between them. The CDR3 loop spans 13 amino acids. In germline, CDR1 is MNHEY, CDR2 SMNVEV (reference sequence). The CDR3 loop reads CASSFGRDTEAFF. The CDR3 DNA reads as TGTGCCAGCAGTTTCGGGAGGGACACTGAAGCTTTCTTT.

The J gene is TRBJ1-3, the V gene TRBV4-1; 9 bases fit TRBD1. The CDR3 runs 17 residues. V trimming: 0 bases; J trimming: 2 bases; junction bases outside the gene matches: 5. Germline values: CDR1 MGHRA, CDR2 YSYEKL. The CDR3: CASSQDLRQGAGNTIYF. CDR3 DNA: TGCGCCAGCAGCCAAGATCTGAGACAGGGGGCTGGAAACACCATATATTTT.

V gene TRBV3-1 (or the pseudogene TRBV3-2) combines with J gene TRBJ1-5; 7 bases match TRBD1. Per germline, CDR1 LGHDT and CDR2 YNNKEL (reference sequence). Losses at the gene ends were 4 bases for V and 0 bases for J; bases not matched to a gene: 3. The CDR3 runs 15 residues. CDR3: CASSPGQYSNQPQHF. For the CDR3, the DNA is TGTGCCAGCAGCCCGGGACAGTATAGCAATCAGCCCCAGCATTTT.

The chain recombines TRBV3-1 (or the pseudogene TRBV3-2) with TRBJ2-3; D remains unclear. With 4 bases removed from V and 4 bases from J, the gap between germline ends came to 18 bases. The CDR3 has 16 amino acids. Germline V gene lookup returns CDR1 LGHDT and CDR2 YNNKEL (reference sequence). CDR3 sequence (DNA): TGTGCCAGCAGCCTATTAGGGCAATCACTTCCAGATACGCAGTATTTT. It yields the protein CASSLLGQSLPDTQYF.

The chain has TRBV6-5 and TRBJ1-5; D gene ambiguous. V was shortened by 7 bases and J by 0 bases, with 13 bases between the two germline ends. There are 15 residues in the CDR3. Germline V lookup: CDR1 MNHEY, CDR2 SVGAGI. The CDR3 loop reads CASKIQPHSNQPQHF. The DNA for the CDR3 is TGTGCCAGCAAGATCCAGCCTCATAGCAATCAGCCCCAGCATTTT.

The rearrangement joins TRBV12-5 to TRBJ1-2; D ambiguous. Germline CDR1 LGHNT, CDR2 FRNRAP. The CDR3 contains 15 residues. The germline V and J ends were trimmed by 0 bases and 9 bases, with 17 bases remaining between them. The CDR3 coding sequence is TGTGCTAGTGGTTTGGTACTATCGCGGGATTTGAGCTACACCTTC. Translated, it gives CASGLVLSRDLSYTF.

This chain links TRBV4-1 with TRBJ2-2; TRBD2 agrees at 8 bases. Trimming cost V 4 bases and J 6 bases; bases outside gene matches: 10. The CDR3 extends over 16 amino acids. Germline V gene sequence: CDR1 MGHRA, CDR2 YSYEKL. CDR3 nucleotides: TGCGCCAGCAGCCGTATAGCGGGGACGATGGCCGGGGAGCTGTTTTTT. This codes for CASSRIAGTMAGELFF.

The chain links TRBV6-5 to TRBJ1-6; weak D call: TRBD1 (5 bases). Germline values: CDR1 MNHEY, CDR2 SVGAGI. The CDR3 loop spans 14 amino acids. Between the trimmed V and J ends, which lost 2 bases and 7 bases, there was a span of 9 bases. CDR3 amino acids: CASSYPGLNSPLHF. DNA for the CDR3: TGTGCCAGCAGTTACCCAGGGTTGAATTCACCCCTCCACTTT.

This rearrangement joins TRBV2 to TRBJ2-3; D not certain. Germline values: CDR1 SNHLY, CDR2 FYNNEI. The CDR3 contains 13 residues. Trimming left V 5 bases short and J 1 base short, with 7 bases between. CDR3 loop: CASSRGRTDTQYF. The CDR3 DNA reads TGTGCCAGCAGTCGTGGTCGCACAGATACGCAGTATTTT.

The chain recombines TRBV3-1 (or the pseudogene TRBV3-2) with TRBJ1-2; 7 nucleotides match TRBD1. CDR3 length: 14 amino acids. Germline CDR1 and CDR2: LGHDT and YNNKEL (reference sequence). The trim removed 0 bases at V and 6 bases at J, leaving 4 bases unmatched. The DNA for the CDR3 is TGTGCCAGCAGCCAAGAGGGGGGACAGCATGGCTACACCTTC. It specifies CASSQEGGQHGYTF.

The chain joins TRBV29-1 to TRBJ2-7; D ambiguous. This CDR3 has 14 residues. Trimming left V 5 bases short and J 7 bases short, with 21 bases between. Germline V lookup: CDR1 SQVTM, CDR2 ANQGSEA. The CDR3 sequence is CSVSGRAGPTEQYF. In nucleotides, the CDR3 is TGCAGCGTTAGTGGTAGGGCAGGTCCGACGGAGCAGTACTTC.

The chain carries TRBV19 and TRBJ2-7; maybe TRBD2 (5 bases). This CDR3 is built from 16 residues. With 0 bases removed from V and 1 base from J, the gap between germline ends came to 13 bases. CDR1 is LNHDA and CDR2 is SQIVND in the germline V gene (reference sequence). CDR3 bases: TGTGCCAGTAGTATAGATTGGGTCCGGAGGTCCTACGAGCAGTACTTC. Its protein is CASSIDWVRRSYEQYF.

The chain couples TRBV5-1 to TRBJ1-3; D gene unclear. V lost 7 bases and J lost 2, with 19 bases in between. Germline V gene lookup returns CDR1 SGHRS and CDR2 YFSETQ. The CDR3 has 16 residues. This CDR3 is CASHLGHEVAGNTIYF. The CDR3 DNA reads TGCGCCAGCCACCTAGGCCACGAAGTGGCTGGAAACACCATATATTTT.

The V and J genes are TRBV21-1 and TRBJ1-1. TRBV21-1 is designated a pseudogene. This CDR3 has 14 residues. The DNA for the CDR3 is TGTGCCAGCAGCAAAGAGGTAAGGCTTTACGAAGCTTTCTTT. Its protein is CASSKEVRLYEAFF.

The CDR3: CASSRGPTNEKLFF. The DNA for the CDR3 is TGTGCCAGCAGTCGGGGGCCCACTAATGAAAAACTGTTTTTT. The chain couples TRBV6-5 to TRBJ1-4; a possible D gene is TRBD1 (6 bases). Germline assignment: CDR1 MNHEY and CDR2 SVGAGI. The CDR3 is 14 amino acids. V was clipped by 5 bases and J by 2 bases, with 9 bases between them.

This clone was recorded only once. The CDR3 loop reads CASSTQGDTEAFF. The CDR3 DNA follows: TGCGCCAGCAGCACACAGGGCGACACTGAAGCTTTCTTT. The chain recombines TRBV10-2 with TRBJ1-1, with D maybe TRBD1 (6 bases). The V end lost 6 bases, the J end lost 3 bases, and 11 bases lay between the germline ends. This CDR3 has 13 residues. Per the germline V gene, CDR1 is WSHSY and CDR2 is SAAADI.

This chain connects TRBV25-1 to TRBJ1-6; possible D gene TRBD1, 6 bases. Trimming left V 5 bases short and J 7 bases short, with 6 bases between. This CDR3 has 12 residues. CDR1 and CDR2 from the germline V gene are MGHDK and SYGVNS. The DNA for the CDR3 is TGTGCCAGCAGTCAGGGGAATTCACCCCTCCACTTT. As protein: CASSQGNSPLHF.

This chain connects TRBV19 to TRBJ1-1; possible D gene TRBD1, 6 bases. The CDR3 consists of 12 residues. V was pared by 5 bases and J by 8 bases, with 12 bases between. Germline V gene data show CDR1 as LNHDA and CDR2 as SQIVND (reference sequence). The CDR3 loop is CASSSRTAEAFF. CDR3 in DNA: TGTGCCAGTAGTTCGCGGACAGCGGAAGCTTTCTTT.